This T cell receptor (beta chain) was documented in a study of blood T cell repertoires in COVID-19. The method was immunoSEQ multiplex PCR; TCRdb's version includes in-frame clones alone and lacks a portion of them. In the table there are around 97,000 clones, around nine tenths of which are singletons. The germline CDR1 and CDR2 sequences are MNHEY and SVGEGT. Trimming cost V 2 bases and J 6 bases, with 15 bases left between them. The CDR3 is 15 amino acids. This chain links TRBV6-2 or TRBV6-3 with TRBJ2-3; the D gene is possibly TRBD1 (5 bases). The material sequenced was peripheral blood. This sequence originates from a man aged 50 to 59 in a cohort sampled during active COVID-19. The CDR3, as DNA: TGTGCCAGCAGTTACACCCTTTTTGGGGCGGATACGCAGTATTTT. It specifies CASSYTLFGADTQYF.